The clone carrying this T cell receptor (beta chain) was seen only a few times. As yet, its antigen is unknown. Germline V gene sequence: CDR1 SNHLY, CDR2 FYNNEI. The CDR3 is 14 residues long. Trimming left V 8 bases short and J 2 bases short, with 15 bases between. This record belongs to a study of T cell responses to AZD1222 COVID-19 vaccine. The data were produced by immunoSEQ multiplex PCR, yet TCRdb's version contains in-frame clones alone and is incomplete. The top ten hold 20% to 25% of the sample, which has about 120,000 clones, just over 85% seen once. General study points: Mostly white British, mostly female donors; authors suggested clonal diversity may be underestimated. Unmutated variant regions reportedly attract nearly half of all spike-specific TCRs.

The chain is built from TRBV2 and TRBJ1-1; no clear D. Source: peripheral blood, taken on day 0 of AZD1222 vaccination. The TCR was taken from an adult in good health. In DNA form, the CDR3 reads TGTGCCAGCCTACCCGACGGAAAAAACACTGAAGCTTTCTTT. Its translation is CASLPDGKNTEAFF.